The T cell receptor beta chain under discussion was sequenced for a study of blood T cell repertoires in COVID-19. Study as a whole: Samples representing acute and convalescent COVID-19 were sourced from the United States, Italy and Spain.

This CDR3 spans 16 amino acids. Deletions cut 0 bases from V and 4 bases from J, with 15 bases between. The germline V gene encodes CDR1 KGHSH and CDR2 LQKENI. In the study's own analysis: Amplification of reference gene primers was used by the study to estimate nucleated cell counts. Repertoires were generated with immunoSEQ multiplex PCR, while TCRdb's copy carries only in-frame clones and drops some. The V and J calls and the clone size are those of that table, but D and trimming were determined from the DNA. The top ten hold 2.3% of the sample, which has about 390,000 clones, more than 70% seen once. This clone was counted once.

V gene TRBV18 combines with J gene TRBJ1-1; TRBD1 is a possible D gene (6 bases). Specimen: peripheral blood. The sequence was collected from a woman aged 60-70 years with COVID-19, enrolled during active disease. CDR3 loop: CASSPPSGGQGTEAFF. The CDR3, as DNA: TGTGCCAGCTCACCACCCTCGGGGGGGCAAGGCACTGAAGCTTTCTTT.